Presented here are 24 T cell receptor beta chains from one specimen sequenced in a study of kidney transplant recipient with SARS-CoV-2 infection. TCRdb re-derived calls from the reads in MiXCR, one entry per CDR3 protein. The data contain 250,000 or so distinct CDR3 sequences, about 28% of them singletons. The source was a blood sample, collected at baseline and on day 111 from a kidney transplant recipient. The receptors shown here come from a male patient in his 30s who had COVID-19 and was a kidney transplant recipient. Some T cells may trace back to the graft donor.

Details on this clonotype: Since a much larger clone is just one base distant, this may be a read error. This chain uses TRBV2 with TRBJ2-5; TRBD1 or TRBD2 may be the D gene (5 bases each). The end of the DNA is better explained by TRBJ2-7, so the J call may be wrong. Germline V CDR1 and CDR2: SNHLY, FYNNEI. This CDR3 is 12 amino acids long. CDR3 sequence: CASKVGVYEQYF. For the CDR3, the DNA is TGTGCCAGCAAGGTGGGGGTCTACGAGCAGTACTTC.

This clonotype was seen ten or more times. The rearrangement uses TRBV6-6 and TRBJ1-2; TRBD1 might be the D (5 bases). The CDR3 loop spans 17 amino acids. Germline loops: CDR1 MNHNY, CDR2 SVGAGI (reference sequence). V was shortened by 5 bases and J by 4 bases, with 23 bases between the two germline ends. CDR3 sequence: CASSTSTGGRKTYGYTF. The CDR3 DNA reads as TGTGCCAGCAGTACGTCCACAGGTGGGAGAAAGACCTATGGCTACACCTTC.

This clonotype was detected many times. V and J are TRBV9 and TRBJ1-2; unclear D gene. The CDR3 is 14 amino acids. The V gene's germline CDR1 is SGDLS and CDR2 YYNGEE. Trimming removed 0 bases from V and 7 bases from J, with 13 bases in between. The CDR3 region is CASSVGGFTAGYTF. CDR3 in DNA: TGTGCCAGCAGCGTAGGTGGTTTCACAGCTGGCTACACCTTC.

The sample holds a few counts of this clonotype. This sequence joins TRBV20-1 and TRBJ2-4, with D possibly TRBD1 on 6 matching bases. CDR1 DFQATT and CDR2 SNEGSKA come from the germline V gene (reference sequence). The ends were cut back, 0 bases at V and 6 bases at J, with 12 bases in the middle. This CDR3 is 14 amino acids long. DNA of the CDR3: TGCAGTGCTAGAGATATCCAGGGGCTAAACATTCAGTACTTC. Encoded protein: CSARDIQGLNIQYF.

The chain employs TRBV4-1 and TRBJ2-3, with unresolved D. Germline V lookup: CDR1 MGHRA, CDR2 YSYEKL. Trimming left V 0 bases short and J 4 bases short, with 11 bases between. This CDR3 is 15 amino acids long. The CDR3 DNA is TGCGCCAGCAGCCAAGATTGGAGCGAGTCAGATACGCAGTATTTT. This translates into CASSQDWSESDTQYF.

V is TRBV11-2 and J is TRBJ2-3; 9 positions agree with TRBD2. Germline CDR1 SGHAT, CDR2 FQNNGV. The length of the CDR3 is 21 residues. Trimming cost V 5 bases and J 1 base; bases outside gene matches: 22. CDR3 coding DNA: TGTGCCAGCAGCCCTCGGAGAGTGGCGGGAGGGCCAGGGGGGGGCACAGATACGCAGTATTTT. Its translation: CASSPRRVAGGPGGGTDTQYF. Full variable domain (outside the CDR3, taken from reference TRBV11-2 and TRBJ2-3): EAGVAQSPRYKIIEKRQSVAFWCNPISGHATLYWYQQILGQGPKLLIQFQNNGVVDDSQLPKDRFSAERLKGVDSTLKIQPAKLEDSAVYLCASSPRRVAGGPGGGTDTQYFGPGTRLTVL.

With respect to this clonotype: Given a much more abundant clone one base away, this may be a read error. The CDR3 does not end in the conserved phenylalanine or tryptophan, so this is likely a read error. The chain's CDR3 is CASSVPNKAGKTYGYTL. Here the CDR3 DNA reads TGTGCCAGCAGCGTGCCAAATAAGGCTGGAAAGACCTATGGCTACACCCTC. The rearrangement joins TRBV11-1 to TRBJ1-2, with D uncertain. The V end lost 5 bases, the J end lost 4 bases, and 23 bases lay between the germline ends. The CDR3 runs to 17 residues. Germline V gene lookup returns CDR1 SGHAT and CDR2 FQDESV (reference sequence).

A few counts support this clonotype. This chain joins TRBV20-1 and TRBJ2-3, with D perhaps matching TRBD1 (6 bases). CDR1 DFQATT and CDR2 SNEGSKA come from the germline V gene (reference sequence). This CDR3 is 15 amino acids long. The V and J ends lost 7 bases and 0 bases respectively, with 17 bases between them. The CDR3 sequence: CSVINPGASTDTQYF. CDR3 nucleotide sequence: TGCAGTGTCATAAATCCAGGGGCAAGCACAGATACGCAGTATTTT.

The sample holds many counts of this clonotype. The chain carries TRBV11-2 and TRBJ2-5; possible D gene TRBD2, 6 bases. This CDR3 is built from 14 residues. Germline V gene data show CDR1 as SGHAT and CDR2 as FQNNGV. Trimming took off 8 bases at V and 10 bases at J, with 23 bases between the two ends. The CDR3 here is CASCEDYVGRGQYF. The CDR3 nucleotides are TGTGCCAGCTGCGAGGACTATGTGGGGCGGGGCCAGTACTTC.

About this clonotype: A much larger clone differs by one base, so this may be a read error. V usage is TRBV20-1 and J usage is TRBJ2-7; possible D gene TRBD2, 6 bases. The CDR3 has 13 amino acids. Germline V gives CDR1 DFQATT, CDR2 SNEGSKA (reference sequence). V shed 2 bases and J shed 7 bases, with 15 bases lying between them. CDR3 bases: TGCAGTGCTAGAACTAGCCGACCGTGGGAGCAGTACTTC. Its translation is CSARTSRPWEQYF.

At least ten counts were recorded for this clonotype. V usage is TRBV24-1 and J usage is TRBJ2-1; no definite D call. The CDR3 loop spans 12 amino acids. Germline CDR1 KGHDR, CDR2 SFDVKD. The V and J ends lost 1 base and 10 bases respectively, with 7 bases between them. This CDR3 is CATSDLQKEQFF. The DNA of the CDR3 is TGTGCCACCAGTGATTTACAGAAGGAGCAGTTCTTC.

For this clonotype: This may come from a read error, since a much larger clone is one base off. V gene TRBV14 combines with J gene TRBJ2-2; either TRBD1 or TRBD2 may fit D (5 bases each). V lost 4 bases and J lost 5, with 17 bases in between. Germline V gives CDR1 SGHDN, CDR2 FVKESK. The CDR3 sequence is 16 residues long. The CDR3 DNA is TGTGCCAGCAGCCGGATCGGGCGTGGGGGTACCGGGGAGCTGTTTTTT. Amino acid sequence: CASSRIGRGGTGELFF. Combining the CDR3 with reference TRBV14 and TRBJ2-2 gives the whole variable domain EAGVTQFPSHSVIEKGQTVTLRCDPISGHDNLYWYRRVMGKEIKFLLHFVKESKQDESGMPNNRFLAERTGGTYSTLKVQPAELEDSGVYFCASSRIGRGGTGELFFGEGSRLTVL.

Comment on this clonotype: One base away lies a much larger clone, so this may be a sequencing read error. This chain links TRBV3-1 with TRBJ1-2; weak D call: TRBD1 (5 bases). The CDR3 has 17 residues. Germline assignment: CDR1 LGHDT and CDR2 YNNKEL (reference sequence). CDR3 DNA sequence: TGTTCCAGCAGCAACGGACACACCCTTCGAAAGACCTATGGCTACACCTTC. Translated: CSSSNGHTLRKTYGYTF.

Of note for this clonotype: With a much larger clone just one base away, this may be a read error. The CDR3 region has the DNA TGTGCCAGTAGTTCAGGGCCGGGGACCGTTTTGAACACTGAAGCTTTCTTT. It yields the protein CASSSGPGTVLNTEAFF. The rearrangement uses TRBV19 and TRBJ1-1; a possible D gene is TRBD1 (5 bases). Per the germline V gene, CDR1 is LNHDA and CDR2 is SQIVND (reference sequence). V dropped 5 bases and J dropped 0 bases, with 19 bases sitting between them. The CDR3 contains 17 residues.

V and J are TRBV27 and TRBJ2-6; no reliable D call. The germline V and J ends were trimmed by 5 bases and 5 bases, with 13 bases remaining between them. This CDR3 comprises 15 residues. Germline CDR1 is MNHEY and CDR2 is SMNVEV (reference sequence). The DNA for the CDR3 is TGTGCCAGCAGTGGTTCCTTATCTAGGGCCAACGTCCTGACTTTC. This translates into CASSGSLSRANVLTF.

Remarks on this clonotype: Germline is not matched at one junction end, which may reflect a read error. This chain uses TRBV6-2 or TRBV6-3 with TRBJ2-6; D uncertain. The CDR3 is 17 amino acids. Germline V lookup: CDR1 MNHEY, CDR2 SVGEGT. Here the CDR3 reads CAGSSMFCIDKVGPTSF. In DNA form, the CDR3 reads TGTGCCGGCAGTAGCATGTTCTGCATCGACAAAGTCGGGCCAACGTCTTTC.

V usage is TRBV30 and J usage is TRBJ1-4; TRBD1 matches at 10 bases. The trim removed 2 bases at V and 8 bases at J, leaving 5 bases unmatched. Per the germline V gene, CDR1 is GTSNPN and CDR2 is SVGIG (reference sequence). This CDR3 contains 14 residues. CDR3 nucleotides: TGTGCCTGGAGTATCGGACAGGGGGGCGAAAAACTGTTTTTT. It translates to CAWSIGQGGEKLFF.

Points on this clonotype: This may be a read error, as it is one base from a much larger clone. The J gene is TRBJ1-2, the V gene TRBV19; a possible D gene is TRBD1 (6 bases). The CDR3 is made up of 17 amino acids. The germline V gene has CDR1 LNHDA and CDR2 SQIVND (reference sequence). V lost 5 bases and J lost 4, with 23 bases in between. CDR3 sequence reads: CASSQIGTNRRTYGYTF. The CDR3 coding sequence is TGTGCCAGTAGTCAGATCGGGACAAATCGAAGGACCTATGGCTACACCTTC.

As concerns this clonotype: This clone may be a read error of a much larger clone one base away. The gene calls are TRBV20-1 and TRBJ1-5; 7 nucleotides align to TRBD1. Germline CDR1 and CDR2: DFQATT and SNEGSKA (reference sequence). The CDR3 consists of 13 residues. For the CDR3, the DNA is TGCAGTGCTAGCGGGGGCCTCCCTCAGGGACAGCGTTTT. This gives the protein CSASGGLPQGQRF.

The table lists this clonotype with a few counts. J is TRBJ2-1 and V is TRBV6-5; possible D gene TRBD2, 6 bases. Germline V gene sequence: CDR1 MNHEY, CDR2 SVGAGI. This CDR3 has 14 residues. Trimming left V 8 bases short and J 8 bases short, with 19 bases between. CDR3 sequence: CASYAYAGIDEQFF. The DNA for the CDR3 is TGTGCCAGCTACGCTTACGCGGGGATCGATGAGCAGTTCTTC.

This clonotype was found many times. This chain connects TRBV7-9 to TRBJ1-5; tentatively, D is TRBD1 (5 bases). The CDR3 spans 15 residues. Germline V gene sequence: CDR1 SEHNR, CDR2 FQNEAQ (reference sequence). Trimming took off 6 bases at V and 0 bases at J, with 12 bases between the two ends. The CDR3 region has the DNA TGTGCCAGCAGTCTCAATGGGGCTAGCAATCAGCCCCAGCATTTT. This sequence encodes CASSLNGASNQPQHF. Full variable domain (outside the CDR3, taken from reference TRBV7-9 and TRBJ1-5): DTGVSQNPRHKITKRGQNVTFRCDPISEHNRLYWYRQTLGQGPEFLTYFQNEAQLEKSRLLSDRFSAERPKGSFSTLEIQRTEQGDSAMYLCASSLNGASNQPQHFGDGTRLSIL.

In this sample, this clonotype turned up once. A much larger clone lies one base from this, so it may be a read error. The CDR3 spells CSAPTDTEAFF. In DNA, the CDR3 is TGCAGTGCACCGACAGACACTGAAGCTTTCTTT. The chain employs TRBV20-1 and TRBJ1-1; D might be TRBD1 (5 bases). V was shortened by 6 bases and J by 3 bases, with 8 bases between the two germline ends. The CDR3 has 11 residues. CDR1 is DFQATT and CDR2 is SNEGSKA in the germline V gene (reference sequence).

This clonotype was seen repeatedly, ten times or more. This chain uses TRBV12-3 or TRBV12-4 with TRBJ2-7; 7 bases fit TRBD2. Losses at the gene ends were 6 bases for V and 3 bases for J; bases not matched to a gene: 8. The CDR3 is 14 residues long. The CDR3 loop is CASSVRLADYEQYF. DNA of the CDR3: TGTGCCAGCAGCGTCCGGCTAGCGGACTACGAGCAGTACTTC.

The table lists this clonotype with many counts. The V call is TRBV6-5, the J call TRBJ2-2; D unclear. V was cut by 4 bases and J by 2 bases, with 8 bases left in between. The CDR3 is made up of 14 amino acids. CDR1 is MNHEY and CDR2 is SVGAGI in the germline V gene. The CDR3 sequence is CASSSGQNTGELFF. The CDR3 nucleotides are TGTGCCAGCAGTTCGGGCCAAAACACCGGGGAGCTGTTTTTT.